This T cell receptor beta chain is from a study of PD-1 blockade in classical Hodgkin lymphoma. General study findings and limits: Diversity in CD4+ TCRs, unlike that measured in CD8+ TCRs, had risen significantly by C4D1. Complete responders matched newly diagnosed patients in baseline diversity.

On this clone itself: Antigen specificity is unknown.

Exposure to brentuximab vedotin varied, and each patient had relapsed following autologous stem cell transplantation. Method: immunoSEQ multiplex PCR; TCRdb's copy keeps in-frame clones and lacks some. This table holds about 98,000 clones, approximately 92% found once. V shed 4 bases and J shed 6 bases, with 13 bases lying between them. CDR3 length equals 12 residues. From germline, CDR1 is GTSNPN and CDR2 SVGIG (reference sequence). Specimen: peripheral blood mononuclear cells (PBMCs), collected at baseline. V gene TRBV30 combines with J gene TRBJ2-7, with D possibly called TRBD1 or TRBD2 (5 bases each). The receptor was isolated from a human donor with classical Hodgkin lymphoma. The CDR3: CAWNLMGVEQYF. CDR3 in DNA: TGTGCCTGGAATTTAATGGGGGTCGAGCAGTACTTC.